This entry lists 2 T cell receptor beta chains sequenced from one sample in a study of blood T cell repertoires in COVID-19. Clones were read by immunoSEQ multiplex PCR, and TCRdb kept only the in-frame ones, dropping some. The sample records roughly 76,000 clones, about 89% being singletons. The sample consisted of peripheral blood. The receptors were gathered from a man between 65 and 85 years old with active or convalescent COVID-19.

The V gene is TRBV19, the J gene TRBJ1-5; 11 positions agree with TRBD1. The CDR3 covers 17 residues. Per the germline V gene, CDR1 is LNHDA and CDR2 is SQIVND (reference sequence). With 5 bases clipped from V and 2 bases from J, the junction kept 8 bases outside the gene matches. CDR3: CASSDGTGGVGNQPQHF. CDR3 in DNA: TGTGCCAGTAGTGACGGGACAGGGGGAGTCGGCAATCAGCCCCAGCATTTT.

The chain is built from TRBV11-2 and TRBJ1-6; 10 nucleotides line up with TRBD1. The CDR3 is made up of 15 amino acids. CDR1 and CDR2 from the germline V gene are SGHAT and FQNNGV. Unmatched junction bases numbered 7, after V lost 5 bases and J lost 9 bases. CDR3: CASSNPGQGISPLHF. CDR3 nucleotide sequence: TGTGCCAGCAGCAACCCGGGACAGGGGATTTCACCCCTCCACTTT.